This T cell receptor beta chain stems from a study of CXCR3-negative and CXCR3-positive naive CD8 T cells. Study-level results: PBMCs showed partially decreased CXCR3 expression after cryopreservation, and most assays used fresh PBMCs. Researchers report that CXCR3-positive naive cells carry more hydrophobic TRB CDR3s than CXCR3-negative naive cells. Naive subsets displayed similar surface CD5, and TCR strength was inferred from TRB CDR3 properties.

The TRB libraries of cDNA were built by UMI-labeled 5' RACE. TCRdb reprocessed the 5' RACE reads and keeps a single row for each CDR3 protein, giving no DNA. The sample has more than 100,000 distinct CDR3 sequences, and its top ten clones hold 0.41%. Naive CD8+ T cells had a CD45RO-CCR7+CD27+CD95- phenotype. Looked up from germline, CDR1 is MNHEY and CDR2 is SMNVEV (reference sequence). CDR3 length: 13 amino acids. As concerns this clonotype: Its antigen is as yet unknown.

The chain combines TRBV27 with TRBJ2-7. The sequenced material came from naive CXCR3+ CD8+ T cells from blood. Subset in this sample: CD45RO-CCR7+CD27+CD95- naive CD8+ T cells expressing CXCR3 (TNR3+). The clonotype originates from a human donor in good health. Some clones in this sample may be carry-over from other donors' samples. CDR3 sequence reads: CASSFYGSYEQYF.